This TCR beta chain was sequenced for a study of control samples from healthy donors and cancer patients. Data came from immunoSEQ multiplex PCR; TCRdb stores just in-frame clones and leaves some out. In the table there are some 120,000 clones, about nine tenths of which are singletons. Sequenced input: blood. The clonotype originates from a man younger than 35 in good health.

CDR3 coding DNA: TGTGCCAGTAGGGGTAGGGGACTCTCTGGAAACACCATATATTTT. Translating it yields CASRGRGLSGNTIYF. The V gene is TRBV19, the J gene TRBJ1-3, with D possibly TRBD1 on 5 matching bases. Trimming left V 6 bases short and J 0 bases short, with 12 bases between. The CDR3 is 15 amino acids. The germline CDR1 and CDR2 sequences are LNHDA and SQIVND (reference sequence).